The clone carrying this T cell receptor beta chain was recorded a few times. Antigen specificity is unknown. Investigators prepared the TCR beta libraries by applying iRepertoire HTBI primers and Arm-PCR of CDR3 regions. TCRdb re-called the multiplex PCR reads through MiXCR, storing one row per CDR3 protein. The sample lists 600,000 to 650,000 distinct CDR3 sequences; roughly 16% were seen once. The time point here: newly diagnosed GD, antithyroid drugs for less than 3 months. RNA isolated from PBMCs was used to make the TCR library. These data are taken from a study of regulatory T cells in long-lasting Graves disease. Findings and caveats of the study: The TCR repertoire of persistent Graves' patients was less diverse than that of newly diagnosed ones. Newly diagnosed patients shared about a thousand public clonotypes; persistent patients shared about 2,700.

CDR3 length equals 18 residues. The V segment lost 8 bases and the J segment 4 bases; nucleotides outside the gene matches: 14. CDR1 is SNHLY and CDR2 is FYNNEI in the germline V gene. These data also formed part of another study, on T cells in Graves' hyperthyroidism and ophthalmopathy. That study adds: Newly diagnosed hyperthyroidism, duration under 2 months, in patients aged 18 to 65. An initial round of RT-PCR targeting the TCR CDR3 relied on the HTBI primer set.

The origin of this receptor is a woman under 40 with Graves disease. The chain couples TRBV2 to TRBJ2-3; 14 positions agree with TRBD2. The sequences come from peripheral blood mononuclear cells (PBMCs), collected at new diagnosis, from a patient treated with antithyroid drugs. This CDR3 is CASWGLAGERRGADTQYF. CDR3 in DNA: TGTGCCAGCTGGGGACTAGCGGGAGAAAGGAGAGGAGCAGATACGCAGTATTTT.